This T cell receptor (beta chain) was profiled in a study of shared clonotypes between healthy human individuals. General observations from the study: When compared with the clonotypes that were shared by all four sorted-subset donors, the non-shared clonotypes turned out to have lower generation probabilities.

For this clone: No antigen is known for it.

V gave up 10 bases and J gave up 2 bases; unmatched junction bases: 4. Germline lookup yields CDR1 LNHDA and CDR2 SQIVND (reference sequence). The CDR3 runs to 14 residues. Clones were sequenced by immunoSEQ multiplex PCR, and TCRdb holds only the in-frame ones, with some missing. The sample gives about 1 million clones, 65% to 80% of which show up once; 1.2% to 1.5% is in the top ten. This TCR came from a man between 18 and 35 years old in good health. The V gene is TRBV19, the J gene TRBJ2-6; 8 nucleotides line up with TRBD1. What was sequenced was memory CD4+ T cells sorted from blood. Subset defined: CD45RA-negative fraction. The CDR3 bases are TGTGCCACCCGCAGGGGGCCTGGGGCCAACGTCCTGACTTTC. Translating it yields CATRRGPGANVLTF.